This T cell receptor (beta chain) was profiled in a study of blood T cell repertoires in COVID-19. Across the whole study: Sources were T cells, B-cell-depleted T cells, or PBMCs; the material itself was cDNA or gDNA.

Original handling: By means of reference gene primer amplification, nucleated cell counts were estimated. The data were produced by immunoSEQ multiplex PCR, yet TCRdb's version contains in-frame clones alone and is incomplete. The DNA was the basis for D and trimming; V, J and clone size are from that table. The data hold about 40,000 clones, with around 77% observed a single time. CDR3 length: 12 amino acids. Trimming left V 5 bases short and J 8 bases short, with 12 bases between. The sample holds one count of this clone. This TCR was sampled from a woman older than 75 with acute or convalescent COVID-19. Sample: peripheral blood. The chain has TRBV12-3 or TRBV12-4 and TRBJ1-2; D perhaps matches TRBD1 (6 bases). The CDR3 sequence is CASSRQARGYTF. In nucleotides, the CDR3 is TGTGCCAGCAGTCGACAGGCTCGGGGCTACACCTTC.